A single TCR beta chain is shown here with its context. Its cognate antigen has yet to be identified. No base-level quality is on record; no much larger clone is a single base apart. This sample stems from a study of long-term antiretroviral therapy in people with HIV (dated by TCRdb to the early 2020s). Background for the entire study: The earliest samples were collected approximately a decade before the 2015 WHO recommendation for immediate ART, a period when ART was typically delayed until CD4 counts fell. A retrospective serial study tested whether changes in peripheral blood TRB repertoire composition and diversity were associated with ART initiation and durable HIV suppression. A total of roughly 200 cryopreserved PBMC samples came from approximately 30 adults with confirmed HIV infection and were collected serially over a mean of roughly six years (range 1-12). No cross-contamination during QIAcube processing was shown when test extractions of a monoclonal T-cell line were performed alongside 33 polyclonal samples. Among the approximately 30 participants with HIV, eleven were female.

Participants were included only if at least one PBMC sample before ART initiation and at least two post-ART samples were available. Treatment was received in the United States of America by all participants with HIV. Cryopreserved samples of about 1-10 million PBMC were thawed and washed before DNA extraction. At the time of the earliest PBMC sample for each participant with HIV, ages ranged from about 23 to 60 years. Per participant, PBMC samples came from 1-4 timepoints prior to ART initiation and 2-8 timepoints following ART initiation, for a median of 7 samples. Serial HIV viral load, CD4+ T-cell count, ART history and demographic data were obtained for every participant. A Qiagen kit on a QIAcube was used to extract genomic DNA from unsorted PBMC, with samples processed in batches of 12. Overall study outcomes, separate from this receptor: ART initiation was associated with a significant increase in TRB diversity, but diversity stayed significantly below transplant donor controls even after long-term ART. Limited PBMC availability meant only the TCR beta chain was sequenced, without alpha chain pairing. CDR3 length ranges in HIV repertoires were narrower than in controls, and network structure suggested an antigen-experienced repertoire with only a slight naive shift after ART. Inferences about post-ART repertoire changes are limited because no data were available on ART adherence, viral resistance or therapy changes. At every time point, the repertoire was dominated by expanded TRB clones first identified before ART initiation, although this dominance fluctuated and, in many PLHIV, declined after ART. Samples dated from about 2004 to 2018, and the ART regimens used may be less effective than current ones. Unsorted PBMC were profiled instead of sorted CD4+ and CD8+ T cells because pre-ART samples had limited cell numbers.

The immunoSEQ hsTCRB v3.0 assay was used at survey level resolution to sequence the TRB variable region. TRB sequencing targeted a depth of roughly 40,000-55,000 T-cell genomes per sample. TRB libraries were pooled and sequenced on an Illumina MiSeq using a v3 150-cycle kit. For the original study's pipeline: Repertoire analysis was performed in R inside a reproducible Nextflow workflow that covered QC, data transformation and analysis. Custom analyses were implemented in LymphoSeq2, an R package for AIRR-Seq data exploration. Four samples yielding fewer than 5000 total TRB sequences were excluded, leaving 188 analyzed HIV repertoires. Among the roughly 180 retained HIV repertoires, some 60 were collected before ART initiation and around 130 after ART initiation. Repertoires were downsampled to 5000 TRB nucleotide sequences, with summary statistics averaged over 100 downsampling iterations. TRB sequences were retained for analysis only if CDR3 regions of at least seven amino acids were present. Diversity was assessed using a clonality score derived from Shannon entropy and using the Gini coefficient. In repertoire networks, the top 5000 CDR3 amino acid sequences were linked whenever an edit distance of one separated two sequences. For TRB CDR3 amino acid sequences, GLIPH2 was used to predict antigen specificity groups and MHC restriction. To flag known associations with CMV, EBV, HIV or tissue antigens, CDR3 amino acid sequences were compared against VDJdb and McPAS-TCR. Pre-ART, post-ART and control groups were compared with Wilcoxon signed-rank tests and Holm-Bonferroni correction. TCRdb took this table from immuneACCESS and kept in-frame rearrangements with V and J called. Such tables lack part of the clones; where checked against another copy, unresolved V genes explain under half of the gap, and the rest is unexplained. V, J and clone size were drawn from that table, and D and trimming were deduced from the DNA. This sample lists about 28,000 clones; 84% were detected once. The ten largest clonotypes hold over 5% of the sample.

Between the V and J ends, shortened by 5 bases and 1 base respectively, the junction contains 8 bases. The germline V gene (reference sequence) supplies CDR1 SEHNR and CDR2 FQNEAQ. The CDR3 sequence holds 14 residues, the cysteine and phenylalanine included. The sequence is cut down to CDR3 DNA, 42 bases in frame from base 1. The sample consisted of unsorted PBMCs, taken 0.4 years after starting antiretroviral therapy. The TCR was taken from a man between 18 and 29 years old with HIV. The receptor chain draws on TRBV7-9 and TRBJ2-2; too little of a D gene remains to name it. The encoded CDR3 is CASSRSGNTGELFF. At the DNA level, the sequence is TGTGCCAGCAGCCGCTCAGGGAACACCGGGGAGCTGTTTTTT.